The T cell receptor (beta chain) described here comes from a study of cytomegalovirus exposure and HLA in healthy donors. The CDR3 contains 12 residues. Deletions cut 4 bases from V and 1 base from J, with 7 bases between. CDR1 and CDR2 from the germline V gene are SQVTM and ANQGSEA. PCR primers comprised 60 Vbeta and 13 Jbeta primers. Generated by immunoSEQ multiplex PCR, the TCRdb table keeps only in-frame clones and is missing some. In the table there are around 150,000 clones, around four fifths of which are singletons. This clone was found a few times. The sequence came from a boy aged 2 to 9 in good health and CMV-seronegative. The sample consisted of PBMCs. This rearrangement joins TRBV29-1 to TRBJ1-1; TRBD1 might be the D (5 bases). In nucleotides, the CDR3 is TGCAGCGTTGCCACAGGGAACACTGAAGCTTTCTTT. Translation: CSVATGNTEAFF.